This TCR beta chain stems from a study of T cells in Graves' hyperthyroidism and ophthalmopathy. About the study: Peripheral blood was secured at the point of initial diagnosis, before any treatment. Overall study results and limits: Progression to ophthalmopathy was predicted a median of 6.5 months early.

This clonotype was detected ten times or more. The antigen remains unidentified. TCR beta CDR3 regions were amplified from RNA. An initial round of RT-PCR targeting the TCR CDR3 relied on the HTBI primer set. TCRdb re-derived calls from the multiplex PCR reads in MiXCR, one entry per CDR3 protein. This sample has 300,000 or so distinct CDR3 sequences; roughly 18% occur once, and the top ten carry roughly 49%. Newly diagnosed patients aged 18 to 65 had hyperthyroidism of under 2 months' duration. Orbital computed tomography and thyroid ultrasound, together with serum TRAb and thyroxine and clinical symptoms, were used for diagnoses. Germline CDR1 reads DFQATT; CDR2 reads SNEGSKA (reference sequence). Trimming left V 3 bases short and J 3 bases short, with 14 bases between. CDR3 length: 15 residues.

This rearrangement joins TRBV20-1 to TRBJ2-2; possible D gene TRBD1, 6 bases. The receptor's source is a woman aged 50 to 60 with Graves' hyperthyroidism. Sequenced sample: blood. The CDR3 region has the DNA TGCAGTGCTAGCAGGGGTACAGCGCACACCGGGGAGCTGTTTTTT. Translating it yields CSASRGTAHTGELFF.